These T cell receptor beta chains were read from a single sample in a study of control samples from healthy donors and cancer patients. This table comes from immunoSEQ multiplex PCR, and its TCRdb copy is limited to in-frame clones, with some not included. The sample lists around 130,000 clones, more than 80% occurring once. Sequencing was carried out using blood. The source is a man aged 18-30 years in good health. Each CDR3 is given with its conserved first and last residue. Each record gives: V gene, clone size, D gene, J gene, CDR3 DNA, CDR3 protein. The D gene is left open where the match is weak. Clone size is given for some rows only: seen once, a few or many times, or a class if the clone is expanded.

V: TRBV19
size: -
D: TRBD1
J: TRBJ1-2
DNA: TGTGCCAGCAAGGGACAGAAAAACTATGGCTACACCTTC
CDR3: CASKGQKNYGYTF

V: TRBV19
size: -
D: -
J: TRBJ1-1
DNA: TGTGCCAGTAGTAGCGGAGTAATGAACACTGAAGCTTTCTTT
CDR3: CASSSGVMNTEAFF

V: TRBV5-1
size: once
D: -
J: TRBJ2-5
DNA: TGCGCCAGCAGGAGGTCGGATACGGAGACCCAGTACTTC
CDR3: CASRRSDTETQYF

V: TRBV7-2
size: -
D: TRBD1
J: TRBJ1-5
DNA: TGTGCCAGCAGCTTTGGTACAGGGGGCGTTCAGCCCCAGCATTTT
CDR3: CASSFGTGGVQPQHF

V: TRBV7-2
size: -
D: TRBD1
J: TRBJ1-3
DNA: TGTGCCAGCAGCTACCCCGGGACAGGGAGGAACACCATATATTTT
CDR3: CASSYPGTGRNTIYF

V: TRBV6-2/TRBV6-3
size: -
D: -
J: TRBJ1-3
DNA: TGTGCCAGCAGTCCGAGGACAGCCTCTGGAAACACCATATATTTT
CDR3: CASSPRTASGNTIYF

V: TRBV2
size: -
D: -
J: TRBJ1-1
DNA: TGTGCCAGCAGTGAGGGCAAAGGACGGTTGAACACTGAAGCTTTCTTT
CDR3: CASSEGKGRLNTEAFF

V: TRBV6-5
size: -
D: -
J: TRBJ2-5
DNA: TGTGCCAGCATGAACAGTGACGAGACCCAGTACTTC
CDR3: CASMNSDETQYF

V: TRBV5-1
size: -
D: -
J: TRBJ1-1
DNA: TGCGCCAGCAGCCCCGGGCCGGAGGGAGCTTTCTTT
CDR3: CASSPGPEGAFF

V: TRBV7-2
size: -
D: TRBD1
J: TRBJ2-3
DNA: TGTGCCAGCAGCTTTTCCAGGGGGTCAACAGATACGCAGTATTTT
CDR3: CASSFSRGSTDTQYF

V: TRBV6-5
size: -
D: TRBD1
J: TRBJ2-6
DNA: TGTGCCAGCAGTTCCCTGACAGGGGCGGACGTCCTGACTTTC
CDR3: CASSSLTGADVLTF

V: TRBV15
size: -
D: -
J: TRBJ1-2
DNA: TGTGCCACCAGACCCACAGGGCAAGACTATGGCTACACCTTC
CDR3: CATRPTGQDYGYTF

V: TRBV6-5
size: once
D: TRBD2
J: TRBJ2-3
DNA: TGTGCCAGCAGCATACTAGCGGGGGGTACAGATACGCAGTATTTT
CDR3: CASSILAGGTDTQYF

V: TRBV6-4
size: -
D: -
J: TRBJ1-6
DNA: TGTGCCAGCAGTGAGCAAGGGGACTCACCCCTCCACTTT
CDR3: CASSEQGDSPLHF

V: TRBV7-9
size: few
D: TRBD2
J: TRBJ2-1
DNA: TGTGCCAGCAGCTCGACCGGGACTAGCGGATACAATGAGCAGTTCTTC
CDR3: CASSSTGTSGYNEQFF

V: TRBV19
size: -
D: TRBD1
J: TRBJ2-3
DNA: TGCGCCATTGGGGACAGGGGGATAGATACGCAGTATTTT
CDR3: CAIGDRGIDTQYF

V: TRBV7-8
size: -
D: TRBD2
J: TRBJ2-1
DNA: TGTGCCAGCAGCTTAGCCTGGACTAGCGGGAGGGCCAGGTACAATGAGCAGTTCTTC
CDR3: CASSLAWTSGRARYNEQFF

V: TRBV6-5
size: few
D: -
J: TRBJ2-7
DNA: TGTGCCAGCAGTTACTCCACCGGGAGCGTTTACGAGCAGTACTTC
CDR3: CASSYSTGSVYEQYF

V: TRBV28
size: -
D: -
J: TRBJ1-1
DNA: TGTGCCAGCAGTTTTTACTCGGTCGTGCACAGTCACAGGGATGGCACTGAAGCTTTCTTT
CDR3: CASSFYSVVHSHRDGTEAFF

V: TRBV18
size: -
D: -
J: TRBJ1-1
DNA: TGTGCCAGCTCAACACAACTGATATCCAGCTCGCCCACTGAAGCTTTCTTT
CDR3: CASSTQLISSSPTEAFF

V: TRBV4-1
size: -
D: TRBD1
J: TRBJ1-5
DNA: TGCGCCAGCAGCCAAGATGCAGGGGGGAATCAGCCCCAGCATTTT
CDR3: CASSQDAGGNQPQHF

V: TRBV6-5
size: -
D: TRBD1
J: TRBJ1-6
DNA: TGTGCCAGCAGGGGGACAGGGGTGCATTCACCCCTCCACTTT
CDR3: CASRGTGVHSPLHF

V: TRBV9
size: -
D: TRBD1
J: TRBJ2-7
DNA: TGTGCCAGCAGCGTAGAGGTGCAGGGGGCTATCTACGAGCAGTACTTC
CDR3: CASSVEVQGAIYEQYF

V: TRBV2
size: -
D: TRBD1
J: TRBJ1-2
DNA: TGTGCCAGCAGTGAACGACAGGGTTCAGCTAACTATGGCTACACCTTC
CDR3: CASSERQGSANYGYTF

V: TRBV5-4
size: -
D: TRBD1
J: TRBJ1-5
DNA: TGTGCCAGCAGCTTATACGGGACAGGGGATCAGCCCCAGCATTTT
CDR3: CASSLYGTGDQPQHF

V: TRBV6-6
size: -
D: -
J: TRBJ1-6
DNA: TGTGCCAGCAGTACCCGACAGATTAGTCATTCACCCCTCCACTTT
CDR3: CASSTRQISHSPLHF

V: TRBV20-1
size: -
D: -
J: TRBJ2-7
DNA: TGCAGTGCTAGGGCGTACGAGCAGTACTTC
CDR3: CSARAYEQYF

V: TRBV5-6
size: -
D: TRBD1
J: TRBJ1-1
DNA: TGTGCCAGCAGCGACGACAGGGGACTAGCTTTCTTT
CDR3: CASSDDRGLAFF

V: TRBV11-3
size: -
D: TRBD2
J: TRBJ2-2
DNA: TGTGCCAGCAGCTTCGCGGCGGGAGCCACCGGGGAGCTGTTTTTT
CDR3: CASSFAAGATGELFF

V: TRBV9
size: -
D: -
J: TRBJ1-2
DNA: TGTGCCAGCAGCGCAGGCGCGGGGGGCGTAAACTATGGCTACACCTTC
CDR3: CASSAGAGGVNYGYTF

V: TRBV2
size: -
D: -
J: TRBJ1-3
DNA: TGTGCCAGCAGTGAAGCTGTGGCCGTCGGGCAGGCTGGAAACACCATATATTTT
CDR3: CASSEAVAVGQAGNTIYF

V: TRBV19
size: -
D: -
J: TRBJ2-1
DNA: TGTGCCACAAGACAGAATTATCCCCCCTACAATGAGCAGTTCTTC
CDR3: CATRQNYPPYNEQFF

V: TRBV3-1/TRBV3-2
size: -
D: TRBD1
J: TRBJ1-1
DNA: TGTGCCAGCAGCCCTCGGACAGGGAAAAACACTGAAGCTTTCTTT
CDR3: CASSPRTGKNTEAFF

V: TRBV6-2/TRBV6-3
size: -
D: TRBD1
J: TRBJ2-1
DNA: TGTGCCAGCAGTTACCGGGACAGGGTATACAATGAGCAGTTCTTC
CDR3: CASSYRDRVYNEQFF

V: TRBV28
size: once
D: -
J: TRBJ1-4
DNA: TGTGCCAGCAGTCGTAATGAAAAACTGTTTTTT
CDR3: CASSRNEKLFF

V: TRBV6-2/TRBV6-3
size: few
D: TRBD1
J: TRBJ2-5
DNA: TGTGCCAGCAGTTTGGGAGACAGGGATGGTGAGACCCAGTACTTC
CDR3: CASSLGDRDGETQYF

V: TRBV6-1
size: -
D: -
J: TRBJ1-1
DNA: TGTGCCAGCAGTGAATTCGGAAGTTATGAAGCTTTCTTT
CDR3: CASSEFGSYEAFF

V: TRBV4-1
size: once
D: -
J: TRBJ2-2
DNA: TGCGCCAGCAGCCTCGGAACCACCGGGGAGCTGTTTTTT
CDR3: CASSLGTTGELFF

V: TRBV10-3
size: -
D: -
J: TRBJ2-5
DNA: TGTGCCATCAGGGACAACTCGCAAGAGACCCAGTACTTC
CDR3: CAIRDNSQETQYF

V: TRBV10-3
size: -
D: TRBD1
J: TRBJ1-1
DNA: TGTGCCATCAGTCGACAGGGGCAGAACACTGAAGCTTTCTTT
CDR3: CAISRQGQNTEAFF

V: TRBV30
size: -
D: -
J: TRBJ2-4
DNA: TGTGCCTGGAGTGGAAGGATGGAACTAGCCAAAAACATTCAGTACTTC
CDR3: CAWSGRMELAKNIQYF

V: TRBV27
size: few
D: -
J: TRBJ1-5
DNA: TGTGCCAGCAGTTTCTCAAGCAATCAGCCCCAGCATTTT
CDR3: CASSFSSNQPQHF